The rows below give T cell receptor beta chains drawn from one sample of a study of T cell responses to AZD1222 COVID-19 vaccine. Libraries were prepared by immunoSEQ multiplex PCR; TCRdb keeps only in-frame clonotypes and omits some of them. The sample has roughly 150,000 clones; roughly 88% are singletons. The sample was peripheral blood, taken 28 days after the second AZD1222 dose. The receptors shown here come from an adult who received the AZD1222 COVID-19 vaccine. The conserved cysteine and the conserved F or W are not part of the CDR3 here. Fields, in order: CDR3 length, J gene, V gene, CDR3 protein.

cdr3_length: 14; j_call: TRBJ1-6; v_call: TRBV6-1; cdr3_aa: ASSEDVGGYNSPLH
cdr3_length: 13; j_call: TRBJ1-4; v_call: TRBV24-1; cdr3_aa: ATSDSGTFGEKLF
cdr3_length: 13; j_call: TRBJ2-2; v_call: TRBV5-1; cdr3_aa: ASSGPGQGTGELF
cdr3_length: 14; j_call: TRBJ2-1; v_call: TRBV3-1/TRBV3-2; cdr3_aa: ASSQYVVAPYNEQF
cdr3_length: 15; j_call: TRBJ1-1; v_call: TRBV28; cdr3_aa: ASSLTGGTGGRTEAF
cdr3_length: 12; j_call: TRBJ2-2; v_call: TRBV10-3; cdr3_aa: AISEAAGLGELF
cdr3_length: 10; j_call: TRBJ1-1; v_call: TRBV14; cdr3_aa: ASSQVPSEAF
cdr3_length: 13; j_call: TRBJ1-4; v_call: TRBV18; cdr3_aa: ASSPLGTGAEKLF
cdr3_length: 14; j_call: TRBJ2-5; v_call: TRBV6-1; cdr3_aa: ASSETRASLQETQY
cdr3_length: 13; j_call: TRBJ2-3; v_call: TRBV7-9; cdr3_aa: ASSLGRDRVNTQY
cdr3_length: 10; j_call: TRBJ1-1; v_call: TRBV11-2; cdr3_aa: ASSLAGLRAF
cdr3_length: 14; j_call: TRBJ1-3; v_call: TRBV4-1; cdr3_aa: ASSPQGSSSGNTIY
cdr3_length: 12; j_call: TRBJ1-6; v_call: TRBV19; cdr3_aa: ASSIGTATGPLH
cdr3_length: 14; j_call: TRBJ1-4; v_call: TRBV19; cdr3_aa: ASSKGVQQRNEKLF
cdr3_length: 12; j_call: TRBJ2-1; v_call: TRBV7-2; cdr3_aa: ASSLDASTGEQF
cdr3_length: 10; j_call: TRBJ2-4; v_call: TRBV28; cdr3_aa: AWGDAKNIQY
cdr3_length: 11; j_call: TRBJ1-1; v_call: TRBV5-1; cdr3_aa: ASSLAVNTEAF
cdr3_length: 12; j_call: TRBJ1-5; v_call: TRBV28; cdr3_aa: ASSLWRAGQPQH
cdr3_length: 13; j_call: TRBJ2-1; v_call: TRBV11-2; cdr3_aa: ASSLGGSSYNEQF
cdr3_length: 11; j_call: TRBJ2-7; v_call: TRBV7-2; cdr3_aa: ASSPRTGLEQY
cdr3_length: 12; j_call: TRBJ1-1; v_call: TRBV7-3; cdr3_aa: ASSSQITGIEAF
cdr3_length: 14; j_call: TRBJ1-2; v_call: TRBV27; cdr3_aa: ASSSMGDPKDYGYT
cdr3_length: 16; j_call: TRBJ2-3; v_call: TRBV3-1/TRBV3-2; cdr3_aa: ASSQEPPSGGTTDTQY
cdr3_length: 12; j_call: TRBJ2-5; v_call: TRBV30; cdr3_aa: AWRFQGVQETQY
cdr3_length: 13; j_call: TRBJ1-2; v_call: TRBV2; cdr3_aa: ASRLEGGGGGGYT
cdr3_length: 14; j_call: TRBJ2-1; v_call: TRBV4-1; cdr3_aa: ASSQPTGDTYNEQF
cdr3_length: 13; j_call: TRBJ2-1; v_call: TRBV4-1; cdr3_aa: ASSRTISSYNEQF
cdr3_length: 10; j_call: TRBJ1-2; v_call: TRBV28; cdr3_aa: ASSLSGPGYT
cdr3_length: 14; j_call: TRBJ1-4; v_call: TRBV28; cdr3_aa: ASSIGQTGGHEKLF
cdr3_length: 12; j_call: TRBJ1-2; v_call: TRBV6-5; cdr3_aa: ASNYDRRNYGYT
cdr3_length: 13; j_call: TRBJ2-6; v_call: TRBV6-5; cdr3_aa: ATENQGAGANVLT
cdr3_length: 12; j_call: TRBJ2-3; v_call: TRBV3-1/TRBV3-2; cdr3_aa: ASRQSGATDTQY
cdr3_length: 13; j_call: TRBJ2-3; v_call: TRBV5-4; cdr3_aa: ASSDTGALTDTQY
cdr3_length: 10; j_call: TRBJ2-7; v_call: TRBV5-1; cdr3_aa: ASSSAWGLAY
cdr3_length: 15; j_call: TRBJ2-1; v_call: TRBV20-1; cdr3_aa: SASSRSGWRANNEQF
cdr3_length: 11; j_call: TRBJ1-5; v_call: TRBV24-1; cdr3_aa: ATSGRGGQPQH
cdr3_length: 13; j_call: TRBJ2-7; v_call: TRBV5-3; cdr3_aa: ARSLAGLRDYEQY
cdr3_length: 16; j_call: TRBJ2-1; v_call: TRBV6-1; cdr3_aa: ASSEGFGGQGTYNEQF
cdr3_length: 13; j_call: TRBJ1-2; v_call: TRBV28; cdr3_aa: ASSPRTASLDGYT
cdr3_length: 12; j_call: TRBJ1-6; v_call: TRBV7-9; cdr3_aa: ASTTAGINSPLH
cdr3_length: 14; j_call: TRBJ2-3; v_call: TRBV20-1; cdr3_aa: SASEGLAASTDTQY
cdr3_length: 15; j_call: TRBJ1-1; v_call: TRBV18; cdr3_aa: ASSPPGQGAGGTEAF
cdr3_length: 15; j_call: TRBJ2-2; v_call: TRBV7-6; cdr3_aa: ASSPLAASSNTGELF
cdr3_length: 10; j_call: TRBJ1-4; v_call: TRBV19; cdr3_aa: ASSIMGEKLF
cdr3_length: 12; j_call: TRBJ2-2; v_call: TRBV7-9; cdr3_aa: ASSGQGGTGELF
cdr3_length: 14; j_call: TRBJ2-2; v_call: TRBV19; cdr3_aa: ASKRSGLLLAGELF
cdr3_length: 12; j_call: TRBJ2-3; v_call: TRBV27; cdr3_aa: ASSLLTGTDTQY
cdr3_length: 13; j_call: TRBJ1-2; v_call: TRBV2; cdr3_aa: ASSEAQGTNYGYT
cdr3_length: 10; j_call: TRBJ1-3; v_call: TRBV28; cdr3_aa: ASNGAGNTIY
cdr3_length: 13; j_call: TRBJ1-6; v_call: TRBV6-2/TRBV6-3; cdr3_aa: ASSPEGFNNSPLH
cdr3_length: 13; j_call: TRBJ1-4; v_call: TRBV7-2; cdr3_aa: ASSLVVSTNEKLF
cdr3_length: 13; j_call: TRBJ1-2; v_call: TRBV7-9; cdr3_aa: ASSLGAGPLYGYT
cdr3_length: 10; j_call: TRBJ2-7; v_call: TRBV28; cdr3_aa: ASSLGRLVQY
cdr3_length: 14; j_call: TRBJ1-6; v_call: TRBV18; cdr3_aa: ASSPNGQTVNSPLH
cdr3_length: 12; j_call: TRBJ2-3; v_call: TRBV5-6; cdr3_aa: ASSFQPSTDTQY
cdr3_length: 14; j_call: TRBJ1-5; v_call: TRBV2; cdr3_aa: ASSEAEGQGRQPQH
cdr3_length: 10; j_call: TRBJ2-3; v_call: TRBV9; cdr3_aa: ASSTVLDTQY
cdr3_length: 13; j_call: TRBJ2-5; v_call: TRBV5-1; cdr3_aa: ASSLTGGPEETQY
cdr3_length: 15; j_call: TRBJ2-1; v_call: TRBV5-3; cdr3_aa: ARSLYSLESPYNEQF
cdr3_length: 11; j_call: TRBJ2-7; v_call: TRBV10-3; cdr3_aa: AIRATTGEEQY